This passage covers 12 T cell receptor beta chains from one sample sequenced in a study of T cells in Graves' hyperthyroidism and ophthalmopathy (dated 2019 in TCRdb). Library preparation employed multiplex PCR. The instrument was an Illumina HiSeq 2000. The TCR beta CDR3 regions were amplified from the RNA transcripts. A first-round RT-PCR of the TCR CDR3 used the HTBI primer set with the Qiagen OneStep RT-PCR kit. Clones were called with MiXCR by TCRdb after fastp trimmed the public reads at Q25, and only in-frame beta chains were retained. Each record represents a unique CDR3 protein, reported with the most common genes and DNA among its rows. This sample gives under 300,000 distinct CDR3 sequences in total; about 20% of them show up just once. Over 55% of the sample lies in the top ten. The sequencing input was blood. The source of these receptors is a man between 25 and 39 years old with Graves' ophthalmopathy.

The chain combines TRBV12-3 or TRBV12-4 with TRBJ1-1; 7 bases agree with TRBD1. V lost 5 bases to trimming and J lost 5 bases; unmatched junction nucleotides: 8. There are 14 residues in the CDR3. DNA for the CDR3: TGTGCCAGCAGTCAAGCCAGGGGGACGACTGAAGCTTTCTTT. It codes for CASSQARGTTEAFF.

This clonotype was recorded once. The chain is built from TRBV6-2 or TRBV6-3 and TRBJ2-7; tentative D call: TRBD2 (5 bases). Germline CDR1 is MNHEY and CDR2 is SVGEGT. The length of the CDR3 is 13 residues. Trimming shortened V by 9 bases and J by 3 bases, and 15 bases separated the two germline ends. CDR3 loop: CASLLDIRYEQYF. CDR3 in DNA: TGTGCCAGTCTACTAGACATACGCTACGAGCAGTACTTC.

The sample holds many counts of this clonotype. The J gene is TRBJ2-1, the V gene TRBV7-2; 8 bases are a match to TRBD2. Germline V gives CDR1 SGHTA, CDR2 FQGNSA. The CDR3 runs to 15 residues. With V trimmed by 5 bases and J by 8 bases, 11 bases remained unmatched. The DNA for the CDR3 is TGTGCCAGCAGCCACGTCGGTGGAGCGGGGGATGAGCAGTTCTTC. It specifies CASSHVGGAGDEQFF.

The rearrangement joins TRBV5-1 to TRBJ2-3; 8 nucleotides align to TRBD2. This CDR3 is built from 16 residues. After removal of 2 bases from V and 5 bases from J, the junction contained 10 bases not matched to a gene. Germline V gene lookup returns CDR1 SGHRS and CDR2 YFSETQ. In DNA, the CDR3 is TGCGCCAGCAGCTTTCGGGGGGGGGCCATGGAAGATACGCAGTATTTT. Translated, it gives CASSFRGGAMEDTQYF.

This clonotype appeared a few times. The chain employs TRBV11-1 and TRBJ2-2; D gene unclear. The CDR3 is made up of 15 amino acids. V was shortened by 2 bases and J by 4 bases, with 11 bases between the two germline ends. Germline lookup yields CDR1 SGHAT and CDR2 FQDESV (reference sequence). CDR3 nucleotide sequence: TGTGCCAGCAGCTTAACCACCGGGTCCACCGGGGAGCTGTTTTTT. Encoded protein: CASSLTTGSTGELFF.

This clonotype showed up just a few times. The chain is built from TRBV2 and TRBJ2-7; D possibly corresponds to TRBD2 (6 bases). Looked up from germline, CDR1 is SNHLY and CDR2 is FYNNEI. The CDR3 has 14 amino acids. The germline V and J ends were trimmed by 6 bases and 2 bases, with 14 bases remaining between them. CDR3 sequence reads: CASRRDGVTYEQYF. Here the CDR3 DNA reads TGTGCCAGCAGGCGGGACGGAGTGACCTACGAGCAGTACTTC.

This clonotype was seen ten or more times. The gene calls are TRBV11-2 and TRBJ2-3; 8 bases agree with TRBD2. The V gene end was trimmed by 1 base and the J gene end by 9 bases; junction bases not matched to a gene: 6. The CDR3 is 14 residues long. Germline V lookup: CDR1 SGHAT, CDR2 FQNNGV. This CDR3 reads CASSLGPSGPTQYF. In DNA, the CDR3 is TGTGCCAGCAGCTTAGGGCCTAGCGGGCCCACGCAGTATTTT.

CDR3: CASSFTAGVNEQFF. The CDR3 DNA reads TGTGCCAGCAGCTTTACAGCGGGAGTGAATGAGCAGTTCTTC. The V call is TRBV7-8, the J call TRBJ2-1; 8 bases are a match to TRBD2. CDR1 is SGHVS, CDR2 FQNEAQ, per germline. This CDR3 comprises 14 residues. After removal of 3 bases from V and 7 bases from J, the junction contained 5 bases not matched to a gene.

This clonotype was counted many times. The V call is TRBV3-1, the J call TRBJ2-1; D not resolved. Trimming took 0 bases from V and 5 from J, leaving 8 bases between them. Germline CDR1 reads LGHDT; CDR2 reads YNNKEL (reference sequence). CDR3 size: 14 residues. CDR3 amino acids: CASSQEYSHNEQFF. The CDR3 nucleotides read TGTGCCAGCAGCCAAGAGTATTCCCACAATGAGCAGTTCTTC.

The CDR3 here is CASRPGTAGNTIYF. The CDR3 nucleotides are TGTGCCAGCAGGCCAGGGACAGCGGGAAACACCATATATTTT. V and J are TRBV2 and TRBJ1-3, with 7 bases aligning to TRBD1. The V gene end was trimmed by 6 bases and the J gene end by 4 bases; junction bases not matched to a gene: 6. Per germline, CDR1 SNHLY and CDR2 FYNNEI. The CDR3 is 14 residues long. Filled out from reference TRBV2 and TRBJ1-3, the complete variable domain reads EPEVTQTPSHQVTQMGQEVILRCVPISNHLYFYWYRQILGQKVEFLVSFYNNEISEKSEIFDDQFSVERPDGSNFTLKIRSTKLEDSAMYFCASRPGTAGNTIYFGEGSWLTVV.

At least ten counts were recorded for this clonotype. The rearrangement joins TRBV13 to TRBJ1-4, with 7 nucleotides matching TRBD1. This CDR3 region has 18 residues. Germline CDR1 reads PRHDT; CDR2 reads FYEKMQ (reference sequence). Trimming cost V 5 bases and J 3 bases; bases outside gene matches: 15. As DNA, the CDR3 is TGTGCCAGCAGCCTCAAAGGGGGCGGCGTATCAGCTAATGAAAAACTGTTTTTT. It codes for CASSLKGGGVSANEKLFF.

This clonotype appeared a few times. The chain links TRBV20-1 to TRBJ2-1; the match to TRBD2 covers 11 bases. After removal of 0 bases from V and 7 bases from J, the junction contained 17 bases not matched to a gene. CDR3 size: 19 residues. Germline values: CDR1 DFQATT, CDR2 SNEGSKA (reference sequence). CDR3 sequence (DNA): TGCAGTGCTAGAGAGTCTGTTAGCGGGAGGGCCGTGCTTGGGAATGAGCAGTTCTTC. This translates into CSARESVSGRAVLGNEQFF.